This T cell receptor beta chain was recorded in a study of blood T cell repertoires in COVID-19. The assay was immunoSEQ multiplex PCR, and TCRdb's table has in-frame clones only and misses some. Of some 230,000 clones listed, about 80% are singletons. This TCR was recovered from a woman in her 50s with acute or convalescent COVID-19. The sequencing input was peripheral blood.

CDR3 amino acids: CASSSFPGGSQPQHF. The DNA of the CDR3 is TGTGCCAGCAGTTCATTTCCGGGGGGAAGTCAGCCCCAGCATTTT. The genes are TRBV6-6 and TRBJ1-5, with D perhaps TRBD1 (5 bases). Trimming removed 4 bases from V and 6 bases from J, with 16 bases in between. CDR1 is MNHNY, CDR2 SVGAGI, per germline (reference sequence). The CDR3 has 15 residues.